This T cell receptor (beta chain) was sequenced for a study of blood T cells in healthy people across ages. PCR was performed a second time for about 7 to 12 cycles using a sample-barcoded 5' primer and a J-beta primer mix. Every sample gave at least 3 million paired-end reads containing CDR3. A single record per CDR3 protein comes from TCRdb applying MiXCR to the 5' RACE reads. Of about 780,000 distinct CDR3 sequences in the sample, about half were seen once. The sample holds many counts of this clonotype. Its matching antigen is unknown. Study outcomes and limitations: Diversity of TCR beta per million T cells declined in a roughly linear way with age.

CDR1 and CDR2 from the germline V gene are DFQATT and SNEGSKA (reference sequence). The germline V and J ends were trimmed by 3 bases and 7 bases, with 9 bases remaining between them. This CDR3 is 12 amino acids long. Sequencing was performed on blood. This rearrangement joins TRBV20-1 to TRBJ1-4; D not certain. This clonotype was sampled from an elderly man in good health. CDR3 DNA: TGCAGTGCTAGCCTGGAGGGTGAAAAACTGTTTTTT. Translating gives CSASLEGEKLFF.